This T cell receptor (beta chain) emerged from a study of tissue T cells after allogeneic stem cell transplantation (dated by TCRdb to between 2021 and 2023). A note on the overall study: Grafts from donors were received by all GVHD patients, with a handful of grafts being unmodified and three being CD34-selected to deplete T cells. When multiple samples of a tissue existed, pathologist review of H&E sections prioritized samples with histologically apparent lymphocytes for sequencing. The study profiled TCR beta repertoires across many tissues from research autopsies of patients with and without GVHD, plus mouse models of GVHD. On the human side, the study was prospective and observational, with no blinding or randomization. Overall results and qualifications from the work: Within patients, how anatomically similar tissues were was a major factor shaping TCR repertoire composition, regardless of disease or transplant status. The study did not establish which tissue TCRs were alloreactive or antigen-specific, and some clones may have been host cells that persisted. Blood and spleen T cells captured only a limited portion of the TCR repertoire detected in tissues, in both patients and mice. Few T cell clones were found to be shared across patients, but shared repertoire signatures across patients were revealed in a tissue-specific fashion by motif-based clustering. The patient cohort was small and clinically heterogeneous, and sampling depth was acknowledged as a limitation.

To prepare the library, the immunoSEQ multiplex PCR assay was applied. Adaptive Biotechnologies performed the TCRbeta CDR3 sequencing at survey depth and reported CDR3 sequences, V/J genes, productive frequency and template counts. Amplification of TCR beta CDR3 regions started from genomic DNA instead of RNA. In the source study's methods: Jensen-Shannon divergence served to quantify pairwise repertoire overlap between tissues, with 0 meaning identical and 1 meaning complete divergence. Based on pairwise JSD values, tissues were grouped by single-linkage agglomerative hierarchical clustering, and the results were shown as dendrograms. GLIPH2 was applied to all patient samples using simulation_depth 1000, kmer_min_depth 3, and cdr3_length_cutoff 8, and only groups with more than two unique CDR3s were retained. A standardized tissue-overlap score was calculated by extrapolating Jaccard GLIPH-group overlap across patients to a standard repertoire size of 1000 clones. Linear mixed-effect models, with tissue included as a fixed effect and individual included as a random effect, were used to assess associations of diversity with clinical or experimental variables. As stored in TCRdb, this immuneACCESS dataset retains in-frame rearrangements with V and J assigned. A fraction of the clones does not appear; measured against another copy, unresolved V genes explain less than half of the discrepancy, and the remainder lacks a known reason. V and J calls and clone size are those listed in that table; D and trimming were worked out from the DNA. Recorded for this sample are 2,500 to 3,500 clones; about 61% of them occurred a single time. Of the sample, 15% to 18% falls within the top ten clones.

V loses 6 bases, J loses 13 bases, and the germline ends lie 13 bases apart. CDR3 length: 12 amino acids, cysteine to phenylalanine. Of all the DNA, just the CDR3 is kept, 36 bases in frame from base 1. On this clone itself: The antigen this receptor binds is unknown. No base quality values were provided; no much bigger clone lies one nucleotide off.

Read against the paper, the sample's time point label means: human tissue collected at research (rapid) autopsy. Over an approximately three-year period, about seven adult allo-HCT recipients who had steroid-refractory GVHD were prospectively enrolled in a research-autopsy study. Every GVHD patient had gastrointestinal GVHD and was given several lines of GVHD-directed therapy, and five or six of the GVHD patients also had skin involvement. Autopsy tissues, which were obtained after a median post-mortem interval of approximately 10 hours, included GI sites from esophagus to rectum, liver, skin and lymphoid organs including spleen. Autopsy specimens were bisected, with one portion flash-frozen in liquid nitrogen and the remainder formalin-fixed, and GI outer muscle layers were removed. To extract genomic DNA from frozen tissues, either the Mag-Bind Blood & Tissue DNA HDQ 96 Kit on a Chemagic 360 or the DNeasy Blood & Tissue Kit was used. Because of concern about red blood cell contamination, extracted DNA was further purified using the Genomic DNA Clean & Concentrator-25 kit.

This chain joins TRBV12-3 or TRBV12-4 to TRBJ1-6, with an unclear D gene assignment. This specimen was descending colon tissue, taken at autopsy. The receptor was isolated from an older male patient with steroid-refractory graft-versus-host disease after an allogeneic stem cell transplant. Some T cells may derive from the graft donor when a transplant has been performed. The DNA sequence follows: TGTGCCAGCAGCCTCTATCCCGATCCCCTCCACTTT. Its amino acids are CASSLYPDPLHF.